This TCR beta chain was captured in a study of identical twins. Study results and caveats: Within monozygotic twins, out-of-frame TCR alpha sharing was underestimated by the models. For cord blood, abundant beta clonotypes had fewer insertions, unlike memory repertoires, which showed none.

This clonotype appeared a few times. What it binds is not known. TCRdb ran MiXCR on the 5' RACE reads and lists one entry per CDR3 protein. Among nearly 650,000 distinct CDR3 sequences, 7.1% were seen once, and the ten largest hold around 1.6%. Separately, the same data were catalogued under a study of yellow fever vaccine responses in identical twins. That report notes: Each twin's T cell response to the vaccine was reported to look partly convergent and partly personalized.

Material: PBMCs. The sequence derives from a woman between 18 and 29 years old in good health.

CDR3 in amino acids: CASSLQGLDTGELFF. CDR3 DNA: TGTGCCAGCTCACTTCAGGGCCTCGACACCGGGGAGCTGTTTTTT. This sequence joins TRBV18 and TRBJ2-2, with D perhaps TRBD1 (5 bases). CDR3 length equals 15 residues. V was shortened by 4 bases and J by 3 bases, with 12 bases between the two germline ends. Per the germline V gene, CDR1 is KGHSH and CDR2 is LQKENI.